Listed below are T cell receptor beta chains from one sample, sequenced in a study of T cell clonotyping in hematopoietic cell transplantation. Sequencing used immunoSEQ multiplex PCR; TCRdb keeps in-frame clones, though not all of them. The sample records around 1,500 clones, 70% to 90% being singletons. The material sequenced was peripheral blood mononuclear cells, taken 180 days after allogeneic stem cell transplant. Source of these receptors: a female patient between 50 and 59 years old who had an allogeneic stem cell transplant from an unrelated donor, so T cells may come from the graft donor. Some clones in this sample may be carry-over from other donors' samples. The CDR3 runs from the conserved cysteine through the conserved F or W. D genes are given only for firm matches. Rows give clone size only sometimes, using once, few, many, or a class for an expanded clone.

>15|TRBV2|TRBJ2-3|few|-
CASSAGTASTDTQYF
TGTGCCAGCAGTGCTGGGACGGCTAGCACAGATACGCAGTATTTT
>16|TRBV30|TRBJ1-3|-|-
CAWSDGPVRSRNTIYF
TGTGCCTGGAGTGATGGTCCTGTACGGTCTCGAAACACCATATATTTT
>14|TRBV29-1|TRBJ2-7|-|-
CSVVGGRTAGEQYF
TGCAGCGTGGTGGGGGGGCGCACGGCAGGCGAGCAGTACTTC
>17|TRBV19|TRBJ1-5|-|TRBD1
CASSNEFDRESNQPQHF
TGTGCCAGTAGTAATGAATTTGACAGGGAAAGCAATCAGCCCCAGCATTTT
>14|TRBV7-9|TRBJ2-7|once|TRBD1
CASTVGQGPHEQYF
TGTGCCAGCACCGTAGGACAGGGGCCCCACGAGCAGTACTTC
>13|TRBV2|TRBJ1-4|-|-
CASSLQDNEKLFF
TGTGCCAGCAGTTTACAGGATAATGAAAAACTGTTTTTT
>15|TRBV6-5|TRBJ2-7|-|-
CASSYSGTHSYEQYF
TGTGCCAGCAGTTACTCGGGGACGCATTCCTACGAGCAGTACTTC
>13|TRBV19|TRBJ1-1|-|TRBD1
CASSDRGRSEAFF
TGTGCCAGTAGCGACAGGGGGCGATCTGAAGCTTTCTTT
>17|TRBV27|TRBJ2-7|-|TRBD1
CASSLLGDRGVRYEQYF
TGTGCCAGCAGCTTACTCGGAGACAGGGGGGTTAGGTACGAGCAGTACTTC
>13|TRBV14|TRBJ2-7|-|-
CASSRPPAYEQYF
TGTGCCAGCAGCCGCCCCCCTGCCTACGAGCAGTACTTC
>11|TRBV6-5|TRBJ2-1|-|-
CASYNYNEQFF
TGTGCCAGCTACAACTACAATGAGCAGTTCTTC
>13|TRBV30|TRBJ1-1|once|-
CAWNRDVNTEAFF
TGTGCCTGGAACAGGGATGTGAACACTGAAGCTTTCTTT
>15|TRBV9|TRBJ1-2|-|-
CASSVGIGGGYGYTF
TGTGCCAGCAGCGTAGGTATCGGGGGTGGCTATGGCTACACCTTC
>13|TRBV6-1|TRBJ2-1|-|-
CASSDGDGDEQFF
TGTGCCAGCAGTGATGGGGACGGGGATGAGCAGTTCTTC
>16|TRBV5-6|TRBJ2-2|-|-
CASSLGSSPSTGELFF
TGTGCCAGCAGCTTGGGATCCAGCCCTAGCACCGGGGAGCTGTTTTTT
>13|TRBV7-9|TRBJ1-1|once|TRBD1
CASSLEGTGVAFF
TGTGCCAGCAGCTTAGAAGGGACAGGGGTAGCTTTCTTT
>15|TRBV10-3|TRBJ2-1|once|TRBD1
CAISIDGQGNNEQFF
TGTGCCATCAGTATAGATGGACAGGGCAACAATGAGCAGTTCTTC
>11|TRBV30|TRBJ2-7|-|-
CAWGVSYEQYF
TGTGCCTGGGGCGTAAGCTACGAGCAGTACTTC
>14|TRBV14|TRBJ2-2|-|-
CASSQATSGRELFF
TGTGCCAGCAGCCAAGCGACTAGTGGGCGTGAGCTGTTTTTT
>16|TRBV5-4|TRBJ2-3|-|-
CASSPGGASNLRTQYF
TGTGCCAGCAGCCCCGGCGGGGCCTCCAACCTCCGGACGCAGTATTTT
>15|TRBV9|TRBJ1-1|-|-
CASSVGGRGHTEAFF
TGTGCCAGCAGCGTAGGGGGCAGGGGACACACTGAAGCTTTCTTT
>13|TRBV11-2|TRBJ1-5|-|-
CASSLDQAQPQHF
TGTGCCAGCAGCTTAGACCAGGCTCAGCCCCAGCATTTT
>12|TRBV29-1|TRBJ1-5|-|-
CSVAGLDQPQHF
TGCAGCGTTGCAGGGCTGGATCAGCCCCAGCATTTT
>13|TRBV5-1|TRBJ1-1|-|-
CASSLAQPSEAFF
TGCGCCAGCAGCTTGGCGCAGCCAAGTGAAGCTTTCTTT
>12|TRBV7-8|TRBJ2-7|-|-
CASSSDYHEQYF
TGTGCCAGCAGCTCTGATTACCACGAGCAGTACTTC
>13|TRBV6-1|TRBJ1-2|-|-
CASSETGNYGYTF
TGTGCCAGCAGTGAAACAGGGAACTATGGCTACACCTTC
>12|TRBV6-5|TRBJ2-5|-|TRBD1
CASRDSQETQYF
TGTGCCAGCCGGGACAGTCAAGAGACCCAGTACTTC
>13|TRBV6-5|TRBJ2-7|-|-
CASSLHRDYEQYF
TGTGCCAGCAGTTTACACAGGGATTACGAGCAGTACTTC
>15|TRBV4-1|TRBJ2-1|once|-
CASSKTDTIHNEQFF
TGCGCCAGCAGCAAGACAGATACCATCCACAATGAGCAGTTCTTC
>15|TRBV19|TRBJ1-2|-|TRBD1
CASSTYTGAGEGYTF
TGTGCCAGTAGTACCTACACAGGGGCCGGCGAAGGCTACACCTTC
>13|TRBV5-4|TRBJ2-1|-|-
CASSPDYVGEQFF
TGTGCCAGCAGCCCGGACTACGTCGGTGAGCAGTTCTTC
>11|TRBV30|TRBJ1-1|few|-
CAWILNTEAFF
TGTGCCTGGATCCTGAACACTGAAGCTTTCTTT
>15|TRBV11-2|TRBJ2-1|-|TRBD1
CASSSDRGPYNEQFF
TGTGCCAGCAGCTCGGACAGGGGGCCCTACAATGAGCAGTTCTTC
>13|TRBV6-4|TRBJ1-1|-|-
CASSVAGETEAFF
TGTGCCAGCAGTGTAGCAGGGGAAACTGAGGCTTTCTTT